Here is one T cell receptor (beta chain) with its context. Its antigen remains unknown. Researchers ran the PCR with 60 Vbeta and 13 Jbeta primers. Profiled with immunoSEQ multiplex PCR; TCRdb holds only in-frame clones, not every one. The listing records 50,000 to 70,000 clones. The data were taken from a study of cytomegalovirus exposure and HLA in healthy donors. Study-wide context: An early release of data contained tens of millions of unique TCRs, which came from HLA-typed donors.

Study-wide findings and caveats: Exclusion as indistinguishable affected some V segments, including TRBV6-2 and TRBV6-3. One later analysis reportedly identified an Asian-associated ancestry cluster that showed fewer N-insertions than the approximately 710-donor mean. According to the study, roughly 160 TCR beta chains were cytomegalovirus-associated.

V shed 7 bases and J shed 5 bases, with 14 bases lying between them. There are 13 residues in the CDR3. CDR1 is LNHDA, CDR2 SQIVND, per germline (reference sequence). The receptor's source is a woman between 18 and 29 years old in good health and CMV-seronegative. The J gene is TRBJ2-5, the V gene TRBV19; weak D call: TRBD2 (5 bases). The specimen was PBMCs. CDR3 nucleotides: TGTGCCAGTAACGCTTGGCGCGGGGAGACCCAGTACTTC. It yields the protein CASNAWRGETQYF.